The clone carrying this T cell receptor beta chain was detected only a few times. Its antigen is still unknown. MiXCR, run by TCRdb on the reads, gives a single entry per CDR3 protein. The sample gives 350,000 to 400,000 distinct CDR3 sequences, just under 35% of which show up once; approximately 13% is in the top ten. This entry comes from a study of T cell repertoires in cytomegalovirus infection. Whole-study context: Public TCR beta signatures marked donors with CMV infection and the matching HLA.

General study points: HLA-C-restricted CMV-specific TCR beta clonotypes prevailed in the ex vivo response. Pooled public TCR beta family frequency picked out CMV carriers with the relevant HLA.

Germline V gene lookup returns CDR1 SGHAT and CDR2 FQNNGV. The junction had 7 bases not matched to a gene; V was cut back by 5 bases and J by 9 bases. This CDR3 spans 16 amino acids. The material was cultured PBMCs, obtained from culture after CMV antigen stimulation. The chain is built from TRBV11-2 and TRBJ2-1, with 16 bases fitting TRBD2. This receptor was taken from a human donor in good health (CMV status not recorded). Some clones in this sample may be carry-over from other donors' samples. In DNA, the CDR3 is TGTGCCAGCAGCCCGGGACTAGCGGGAGGGCCGGGTGAGCAGTTCTTC. Residues: CASSPGLAGGPGEQFF.